The present T cell receptor (beta chain) was sequenced within a study of T cell responses to AZD1222 COVID-19 vaccine. Across the whole study: Second doses that came at about 4 or about 12 weeks were put together. Regarding the study as a whole: Spike regions recognized by vaccine-associated CD4 TCRs spanned the protein, led by 160-218 and 743-854. After two AZD1222 doses, spike-specific TCR breadth and depth rose versus day 0.

Sequencing used immunoSEQ multiplex PCR; TCRdb keeps in-frame clones, though not all of them. This table has 84,000 or so clones, about nine tenths appearing once. The V and J ends lost 1 base and 10 bases respectively, with 13 bases between them. CDR1 is SEHNR and CDR2 is FQNEAQ in the germline V gene (reference sequence). This CDR3 comprises 13 residues. About this clone: What it binds is not known.

V is TRBV7-9 and J is TRBJ1-1; a weak D match, TRBD1 (5 bases). The TCR sequence derives from an adult in good health. The material was peripheral blood, obtained on day 0 of AZD1222 vaccination. CDR3 sequence reads: CASSLVVGTGAFF. The CDR3 DNA follows: TGTGCCAGCAGCTTAGTGGTAGGGACCGGAGCTTTCTTT.